This T cell receptor beta chain stems from a study of blood T cell repertoires in COVID-19. Overall study: Samples taken during acute and convalescent COVID-19 were collected in the United States, Italy and Spain. Sample material is recorded as cDNA or gDNA derived from T cells, B-cell-depleted T cells, or PBMCs.

Trimming shortened V by 5 bases and J by 0 bases, and 16 bases separated the two germline ends. This CDR3 is built from 17 residues. CDR1 and CDR2 from the germline V gene are MNHNY and SVGAGI (reference sequence). In the authors' workflow: Nucleated cell counts were estimated from reference gene primer amplification. Sequencing used immunoSEQ multiplex PCR; TCRdb keeps in-frame clones, though not all of them. That table furnishes V, J and clone size, whereas the DNA furnished D and trimming. The sample includes around 170,000 clones, roughly 85% of them seen just once. The sample comprised peripheral blood. This receptor was taken from a man aged 45-65 years with active or convalescent COVID-19. V is TRBV6-6 and J is TRBJ1-4; D unclear. The CDR3 is CASSPRGGRATNEKLFF. Written as DNA, the CDR3 is TGTGCCAGCAGTCCCCGGGGAGGCCGCGCAACTAATGAAAAACTGTTTTTT.